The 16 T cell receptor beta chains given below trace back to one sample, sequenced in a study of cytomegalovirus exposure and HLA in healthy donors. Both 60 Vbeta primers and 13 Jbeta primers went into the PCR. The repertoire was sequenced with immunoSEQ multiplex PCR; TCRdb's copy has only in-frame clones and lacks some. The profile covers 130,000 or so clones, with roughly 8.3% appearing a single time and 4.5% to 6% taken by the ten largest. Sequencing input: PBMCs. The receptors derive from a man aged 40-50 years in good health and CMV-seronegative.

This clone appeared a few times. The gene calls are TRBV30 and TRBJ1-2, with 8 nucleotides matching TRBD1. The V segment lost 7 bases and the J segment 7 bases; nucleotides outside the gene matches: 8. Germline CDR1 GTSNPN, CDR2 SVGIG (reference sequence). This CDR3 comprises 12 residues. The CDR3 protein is CASGQGVSGYTF. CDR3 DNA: TGTGCCTCCGGACAGGGCGTGAGTGGCTACACCTTC.

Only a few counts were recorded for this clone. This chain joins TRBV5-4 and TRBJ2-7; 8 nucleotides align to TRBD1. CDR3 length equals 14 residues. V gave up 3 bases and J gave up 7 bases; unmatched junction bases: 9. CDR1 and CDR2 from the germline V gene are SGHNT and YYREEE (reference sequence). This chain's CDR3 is CASSSGQGRWEQYF. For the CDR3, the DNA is TGTGCCAGCAGCTCAGGACAGGGAAGGTGGGAGCAGTACTTC.

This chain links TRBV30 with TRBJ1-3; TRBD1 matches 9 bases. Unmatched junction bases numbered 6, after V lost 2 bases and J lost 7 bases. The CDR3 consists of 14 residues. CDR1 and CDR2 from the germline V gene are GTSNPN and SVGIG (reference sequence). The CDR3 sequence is CAWSPGTGMNTIYF. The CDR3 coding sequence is TGTGCCTGGAGTCCCGGGACAGGGATGAACACCATATATTTT.

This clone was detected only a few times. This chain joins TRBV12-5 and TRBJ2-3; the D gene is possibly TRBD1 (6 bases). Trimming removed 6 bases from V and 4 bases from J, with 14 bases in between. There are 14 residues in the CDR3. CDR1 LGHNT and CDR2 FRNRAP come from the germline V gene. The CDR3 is CASGQGKAADTQYF. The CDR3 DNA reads TGTGCTAGTGGGCAGGGGAAGGCAGCAGATACGCAGTATTTT.

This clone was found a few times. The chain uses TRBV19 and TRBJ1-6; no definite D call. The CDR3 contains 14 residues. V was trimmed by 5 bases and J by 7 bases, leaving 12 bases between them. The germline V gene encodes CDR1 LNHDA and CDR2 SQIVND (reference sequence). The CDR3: CASSFSRANSPLHF. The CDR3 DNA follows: TGTGCCAGTAGTTTCTCGAGGGCGAATTCACCCCTCCACTTT.

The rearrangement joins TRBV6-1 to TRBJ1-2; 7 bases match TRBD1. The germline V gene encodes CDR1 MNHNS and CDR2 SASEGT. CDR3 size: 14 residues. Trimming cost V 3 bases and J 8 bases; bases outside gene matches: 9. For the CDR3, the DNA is TGTGCCAGCAGTGAGGGACAGCCCACGAGGGGCTACACCTTC. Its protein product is CASSEGQPTRGYTF.

The DNA for the CDR3 is TGTGCCAGCAGCGCTAGCGGGGGCAACTACGAGCAGTACTTC. Its protein product is CASSASGGNYEQYF. The V and J genes are TRBV7-6 and TRBJ2-7, with 10 nucleotides matching TRBD2. With 5 bases clipped from V and 3 bases from J, the junction kept 4 bases outside the gene matches. The CDR3 loop spans 14 amino acids. Germline V gives CDR1 SGHVS, CDR2 FNYEAQ. The whole variable domain, remainder taken from reference TRBV7-6 and TRBJ2-7, is GAGVSQSPRYKVTKRGQDVALRCDPISGHVSLYWYRQALGQGPEFLTYFNYEAQQDKSGLPNDRFSAERPEGSISTLTIQRTEQRDSAMYRCASSASGGNYEQYFGPGTRLTVT.

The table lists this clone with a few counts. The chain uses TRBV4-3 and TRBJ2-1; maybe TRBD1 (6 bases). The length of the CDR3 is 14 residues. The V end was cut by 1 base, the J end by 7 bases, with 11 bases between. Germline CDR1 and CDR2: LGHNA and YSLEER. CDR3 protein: CASSQAYRENEQFF. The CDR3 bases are TGCGCCAGCAGCCAAGCCTACAGGGAGAATGAGCAGTTCTTC.

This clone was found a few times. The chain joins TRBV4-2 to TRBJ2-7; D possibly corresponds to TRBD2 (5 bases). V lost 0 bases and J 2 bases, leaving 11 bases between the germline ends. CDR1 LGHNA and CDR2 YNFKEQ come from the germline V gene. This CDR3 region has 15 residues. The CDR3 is CASSQDTRAPYEQYF. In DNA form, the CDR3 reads TGTGCCAGCAGCCAAGATACGAGGGCCCCCTACGAGCAGTACTTC.

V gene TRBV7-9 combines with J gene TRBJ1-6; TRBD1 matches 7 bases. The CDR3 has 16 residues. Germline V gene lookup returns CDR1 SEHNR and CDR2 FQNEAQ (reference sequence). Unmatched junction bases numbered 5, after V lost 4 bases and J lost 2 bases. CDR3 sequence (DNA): TGTGCCAGCAGCTCTAGCGGGACAGCCTATAATTCACCCCTCCACTTT. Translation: CASSSSGTAYNSPLHF.

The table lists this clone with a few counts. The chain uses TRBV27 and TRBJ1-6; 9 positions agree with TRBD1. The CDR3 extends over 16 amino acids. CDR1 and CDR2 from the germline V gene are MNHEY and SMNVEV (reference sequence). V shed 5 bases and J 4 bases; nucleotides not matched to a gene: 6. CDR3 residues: CASSPQDRGYNSPLHF. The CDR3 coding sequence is TGTGCCAGCAGTCCACAAGACAGGGGGTATAATTCACCCCTCCACTTT.

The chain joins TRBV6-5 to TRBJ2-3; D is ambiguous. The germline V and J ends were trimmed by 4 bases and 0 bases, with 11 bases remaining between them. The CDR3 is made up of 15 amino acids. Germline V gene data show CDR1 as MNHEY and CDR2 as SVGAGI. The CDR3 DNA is TGTGCCAGCAGTTTCCGACATTCTAGCACAGATACGCAGTATTTT. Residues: CASSFRHSSTDTQYF.

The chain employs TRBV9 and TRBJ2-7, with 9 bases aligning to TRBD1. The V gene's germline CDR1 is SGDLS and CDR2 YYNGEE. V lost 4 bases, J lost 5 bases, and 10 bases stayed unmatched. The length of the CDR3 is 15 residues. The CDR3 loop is CASSPQGTGIDEQYF. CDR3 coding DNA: TGTGCCAGCAGCCCCCAGGGGACAGGGATCGACGAGCAGTACTTC.

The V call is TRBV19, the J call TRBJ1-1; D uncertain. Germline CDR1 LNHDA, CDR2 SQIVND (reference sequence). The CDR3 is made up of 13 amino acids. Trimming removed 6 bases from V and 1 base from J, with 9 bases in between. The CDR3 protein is CASSDMGNTEAFF. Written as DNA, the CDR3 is TGTGCCAGTAGCGACATGGGGAACACTGAAGCTTTCTTT.

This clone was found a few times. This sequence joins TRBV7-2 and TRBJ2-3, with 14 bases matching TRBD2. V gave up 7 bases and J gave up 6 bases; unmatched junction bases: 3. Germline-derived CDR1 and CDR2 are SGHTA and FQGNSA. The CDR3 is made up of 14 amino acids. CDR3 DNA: TGTGCCAGCACCAGACTAGCGGGGGGGGATACGCAGTATTTT. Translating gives CASTRLAGGDTQYF.

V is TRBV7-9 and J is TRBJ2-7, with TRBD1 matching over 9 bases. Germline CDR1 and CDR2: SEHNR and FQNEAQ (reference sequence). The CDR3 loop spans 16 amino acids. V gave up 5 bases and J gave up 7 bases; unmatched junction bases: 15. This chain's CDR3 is CASSPPGGTGIKEQYF. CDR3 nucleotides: TGTGCCAGCAGCCCGCCGGGCGGGACAGGGATTAAAGAGCAGTACTTC.